This T cell receptor (beta chain) was sequenced for a study of cytomegalovirus exposure and HLA in healthy donors. Study-wide results and limits: The study assumed roughly uniform donor sequencing depth for presence/absence analyses.

Vbeta (60) and Jbeta (13) primers were used in the PCR. Method: immunoSEQ multiplex PCR; TCRdb's copy keeps in-frame clones and lacks some. Of 190,000 or so clones in the sample, roughly four fifths were seen once. Trimming removed 4 bases from V and 0 bases from J; junction bases left unmatched: 6. The CDR3 has 15 amino acids. CDR1 and CDR2 from the germline V gene are SGHRS and YFSETQ. Notes on this clone: Its antigen is not identified.

The gene calls are TRBV5-1 and TRBJ2-5, with 7 bases identical to TRBD1. This receptor was taken from a man between 50 and 59 years old in good health and CMV-seronegative. Sequencing was carried out using PBMCs. The CDR3 sequence: CASSPRQGNQETQYF. CDR3 in DNA: TGCGCCAGCAGCCCCAGACAGGGAAACCAAGAGACCCAGTACTTC.